This TCR beta chain originates from a study of PD-L1 blockade in urothelial cancer. Between the trimmed V and J ends, which lost 4 bases and 4 bases, there was a span of 14 bases. Germline V lookup: CDR1 SEHNR, CDR2 FQNEAQ (reference sequence). The CDR3 covers 15 residues. A few counts support this clone. Here immunoSEQ multiplex PCR was the method, and the copy in TCRdb shows in-frame clones only, minus some. This sample has some 19,000 clones; under 85% occur once, and the top ten carry about 1.8%. Stated time point: peripheral blood 6 weeks after treatment start. This receptor was identified in a man aged 45-60 years with urothelial cancer. The sample consisted of PBMCs, taken around atezolizumab (anti-PD-L1) treatment. The chain carries TRBV7-9 and TRBJ2-1; no reliable D call. The DNA of the CDR3 is TGTGCCAGCAGCTACTCCAGGTTAGATTACAATGAGCAGTTCTTC. It yields the protein CASSYSRLDYNEQFF.